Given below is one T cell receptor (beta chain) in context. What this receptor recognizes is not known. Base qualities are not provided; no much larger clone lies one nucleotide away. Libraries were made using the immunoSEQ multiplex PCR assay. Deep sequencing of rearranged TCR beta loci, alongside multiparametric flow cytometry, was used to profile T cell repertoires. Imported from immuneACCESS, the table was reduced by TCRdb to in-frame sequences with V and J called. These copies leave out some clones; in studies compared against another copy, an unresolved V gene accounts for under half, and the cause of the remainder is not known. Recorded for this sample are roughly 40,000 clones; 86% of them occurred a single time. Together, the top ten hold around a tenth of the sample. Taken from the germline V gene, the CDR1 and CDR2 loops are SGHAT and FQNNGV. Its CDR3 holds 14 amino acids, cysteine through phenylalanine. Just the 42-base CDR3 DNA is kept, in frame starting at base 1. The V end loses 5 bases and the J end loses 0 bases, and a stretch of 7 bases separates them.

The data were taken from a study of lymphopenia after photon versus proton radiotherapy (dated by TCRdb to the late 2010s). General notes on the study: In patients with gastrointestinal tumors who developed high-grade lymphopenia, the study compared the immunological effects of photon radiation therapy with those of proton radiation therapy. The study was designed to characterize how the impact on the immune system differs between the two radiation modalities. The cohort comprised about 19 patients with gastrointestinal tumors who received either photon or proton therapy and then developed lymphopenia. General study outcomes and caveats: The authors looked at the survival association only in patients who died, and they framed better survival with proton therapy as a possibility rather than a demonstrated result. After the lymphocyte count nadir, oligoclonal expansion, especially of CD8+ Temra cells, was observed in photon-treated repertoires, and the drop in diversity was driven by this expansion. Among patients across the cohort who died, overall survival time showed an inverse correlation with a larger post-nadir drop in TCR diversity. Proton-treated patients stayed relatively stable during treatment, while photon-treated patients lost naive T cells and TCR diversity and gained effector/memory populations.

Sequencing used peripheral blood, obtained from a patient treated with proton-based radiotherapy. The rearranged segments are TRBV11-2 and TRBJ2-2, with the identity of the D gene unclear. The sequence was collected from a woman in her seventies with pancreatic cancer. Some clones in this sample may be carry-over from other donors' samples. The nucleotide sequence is TGTGCCAGCAGCCCAAGAACGAACACCGGGGAGCTGTTTTTT. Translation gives CASSPRTNTGELFF.